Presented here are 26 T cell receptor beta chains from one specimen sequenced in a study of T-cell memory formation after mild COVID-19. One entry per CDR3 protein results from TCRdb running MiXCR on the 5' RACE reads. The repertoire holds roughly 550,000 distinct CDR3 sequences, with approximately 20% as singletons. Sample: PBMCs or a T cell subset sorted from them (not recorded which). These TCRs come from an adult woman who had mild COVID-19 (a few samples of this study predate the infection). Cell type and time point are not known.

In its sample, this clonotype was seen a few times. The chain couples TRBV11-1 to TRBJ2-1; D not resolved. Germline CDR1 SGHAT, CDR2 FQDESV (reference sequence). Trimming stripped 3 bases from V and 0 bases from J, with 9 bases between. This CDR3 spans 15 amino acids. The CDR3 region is CASSFFRVSYNEQFF. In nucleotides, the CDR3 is TGTGCCAGCAGCTTTTTTAGAGTCTCCTACAATGAGCAGTTCTTC. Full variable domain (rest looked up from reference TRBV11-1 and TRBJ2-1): EAEVAQSPRYKITEKSQAVAFWCDPISGHATLYWYRQILGQGPELLVQFQDESVVDDSQLPKDRFSAERLKGVDSTLKIQPAELGDSAMYLCASSFFRVSYNEQFFGPGTRLTVL.

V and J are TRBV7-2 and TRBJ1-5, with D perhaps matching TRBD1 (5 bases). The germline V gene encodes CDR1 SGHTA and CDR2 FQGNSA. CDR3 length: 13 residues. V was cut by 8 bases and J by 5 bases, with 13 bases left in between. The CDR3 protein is CASLPGNHQPQHF. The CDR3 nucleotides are TGTGCCAGCCTTCCAGGGAATCATCAGCCCCAGCATTTT.

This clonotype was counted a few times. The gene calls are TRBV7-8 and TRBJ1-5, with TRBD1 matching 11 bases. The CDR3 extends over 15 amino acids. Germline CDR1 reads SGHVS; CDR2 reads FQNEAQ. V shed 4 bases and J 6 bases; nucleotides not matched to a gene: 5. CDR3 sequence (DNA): TGTGCCAGCAGCTCCGGGACAGGGGGAGGTCAGCCCCAGCATTTT. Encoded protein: CASSSGTGGGQPQHF.

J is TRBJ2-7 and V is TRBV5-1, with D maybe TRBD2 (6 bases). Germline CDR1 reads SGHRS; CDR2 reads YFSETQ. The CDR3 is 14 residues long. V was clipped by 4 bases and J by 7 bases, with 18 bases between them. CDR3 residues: CASSQAGQAPEQYF. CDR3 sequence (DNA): TGCGCCAGCAGCCAAGCGGGTCAGGCCCCGGAGCAGTACTTC.

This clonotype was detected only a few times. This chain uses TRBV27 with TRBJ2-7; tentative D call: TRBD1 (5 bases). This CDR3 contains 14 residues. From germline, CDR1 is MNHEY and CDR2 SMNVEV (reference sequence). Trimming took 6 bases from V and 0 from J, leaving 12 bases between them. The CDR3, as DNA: TGTGCCAGCAGCAGGGCAGCCGACTCCTACGAGCAGTACTTC. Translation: CASSRAADSYEQYF.

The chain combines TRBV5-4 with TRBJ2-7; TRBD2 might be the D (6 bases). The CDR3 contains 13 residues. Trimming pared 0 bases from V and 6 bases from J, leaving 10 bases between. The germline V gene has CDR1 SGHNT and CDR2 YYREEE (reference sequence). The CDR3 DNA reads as TGTGCCAGCAGCTTGGGCAGGACTATCGAGCAGTACTTC. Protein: CASSLGRTIEQYF.

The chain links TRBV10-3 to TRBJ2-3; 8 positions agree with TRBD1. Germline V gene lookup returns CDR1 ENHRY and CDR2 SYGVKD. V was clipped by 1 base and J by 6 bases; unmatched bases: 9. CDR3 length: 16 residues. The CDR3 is CAISELGRGPRDTQYF. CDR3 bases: TGTGCCATCAGTGAGTTAGGCAGGGGGCCAAGGGATACGCAGTATTTT.

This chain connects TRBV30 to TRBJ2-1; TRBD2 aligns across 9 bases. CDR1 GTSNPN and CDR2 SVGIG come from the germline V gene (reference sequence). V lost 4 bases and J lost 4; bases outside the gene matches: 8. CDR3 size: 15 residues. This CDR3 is CAWKLAGKGYNEQFF. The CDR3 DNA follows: TGTGCCTGGAAGCTAGCGGGGAAGGGATACAATGAGCAGTTCTTC.

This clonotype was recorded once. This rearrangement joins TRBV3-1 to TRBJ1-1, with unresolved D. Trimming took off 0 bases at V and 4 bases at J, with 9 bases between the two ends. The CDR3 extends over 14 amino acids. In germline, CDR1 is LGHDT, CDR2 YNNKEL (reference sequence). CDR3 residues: CASSQEGLITEAFF. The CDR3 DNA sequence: TGTGCCAGCAGCCAAGAAGGGTTGATCACTGAAGCTTTCTTT.

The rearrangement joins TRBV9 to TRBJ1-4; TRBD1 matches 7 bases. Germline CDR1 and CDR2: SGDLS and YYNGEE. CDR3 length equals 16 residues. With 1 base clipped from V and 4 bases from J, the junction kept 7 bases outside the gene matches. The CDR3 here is CASSVNPGTVNEKLFF. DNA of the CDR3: TGTGCCAGCAGCGTAAACCCCGGGACAGTTAATGAAAAACTGTTTTTT.

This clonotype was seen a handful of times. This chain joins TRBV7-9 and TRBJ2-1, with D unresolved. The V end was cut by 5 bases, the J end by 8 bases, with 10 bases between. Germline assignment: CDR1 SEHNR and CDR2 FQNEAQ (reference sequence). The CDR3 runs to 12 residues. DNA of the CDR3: TGTGCCAGCAGCCCTACCATCCATGAGCAGTTCTTC. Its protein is CASSPTIHEQFF.

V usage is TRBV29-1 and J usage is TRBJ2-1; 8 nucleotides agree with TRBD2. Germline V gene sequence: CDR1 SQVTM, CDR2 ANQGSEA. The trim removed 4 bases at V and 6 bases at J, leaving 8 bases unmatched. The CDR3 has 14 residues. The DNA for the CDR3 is TGCAGCGTTGCATGGGGCGGGGGGCCCAATGAGCAGTTCTTC. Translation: CSVAWGGGPNEQFF.

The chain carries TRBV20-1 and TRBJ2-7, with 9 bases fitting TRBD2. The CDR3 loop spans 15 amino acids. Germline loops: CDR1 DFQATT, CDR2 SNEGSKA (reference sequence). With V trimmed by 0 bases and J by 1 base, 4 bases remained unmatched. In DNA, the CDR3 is TGCAGTGCTAGAGATCTGGCGGGGGGGTCCTACGAGCAGTACTTC. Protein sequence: CSARDLAGGSYEQYF.

The CDR3 protein is CATRGDTEAFF. The CDR3 DNA sequence: TGTGCCACAAGGGGAGACACTGAAGCTTTCTTT. The chain carries TRBV15 and TRBJ1-1, with D possibly being TRBD1 (5 bases). Trimming stripped 9 bases from V and 3 bases from J, with 8 bases between. The CDR3 covers 11 residues. From germline, CDR1 is LNHNV and CDR2 YYDKDF (reference sequence).

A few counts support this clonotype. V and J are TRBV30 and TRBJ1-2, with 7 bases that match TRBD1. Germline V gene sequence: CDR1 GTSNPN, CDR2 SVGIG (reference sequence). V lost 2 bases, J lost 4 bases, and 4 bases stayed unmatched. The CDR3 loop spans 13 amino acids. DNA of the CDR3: TGTGCCTGGAGTACGGGACAGACCTATGGCTACACCTTC. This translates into CAWSTGQTYGYTF.

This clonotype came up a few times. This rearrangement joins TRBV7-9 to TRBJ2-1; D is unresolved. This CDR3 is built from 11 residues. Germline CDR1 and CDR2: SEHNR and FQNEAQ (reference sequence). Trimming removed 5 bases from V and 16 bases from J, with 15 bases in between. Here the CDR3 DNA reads TGTGCCAGCAGCCCCCTAACGGTTTACTTCTTC. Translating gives CASSPLTVYFF.

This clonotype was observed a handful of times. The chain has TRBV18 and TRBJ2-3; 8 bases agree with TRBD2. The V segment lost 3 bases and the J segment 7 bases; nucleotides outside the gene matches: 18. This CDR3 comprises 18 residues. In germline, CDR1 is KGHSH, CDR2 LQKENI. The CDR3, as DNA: TGTGCCAGCTCACCTACAACCGTAGGGACTAGAGGATCAAATACGCAGTATTTT. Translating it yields CASSPTTVGTRGSNTQYF.

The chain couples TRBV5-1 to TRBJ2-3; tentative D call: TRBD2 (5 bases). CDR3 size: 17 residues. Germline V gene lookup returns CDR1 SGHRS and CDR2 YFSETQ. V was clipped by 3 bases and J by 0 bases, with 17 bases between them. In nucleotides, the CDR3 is TGCGCCAGCAGCTCCTCCCCGGCGGGCACGAGCACAGATACGCAGTATTTT. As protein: CASSSSPAGTSTDTQYF.

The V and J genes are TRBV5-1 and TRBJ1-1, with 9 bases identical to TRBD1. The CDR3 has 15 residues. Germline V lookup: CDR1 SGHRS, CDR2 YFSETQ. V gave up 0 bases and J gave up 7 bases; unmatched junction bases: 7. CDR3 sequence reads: CASSLEGQGYGEAFF. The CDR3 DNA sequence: TGCGCCAGCAGCTTGGAGGGACAGGGATATGGTGAAGCTTTCTTT. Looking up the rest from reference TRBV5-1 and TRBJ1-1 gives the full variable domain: KAGVTQTPRYLIKTRGQQVTLSCSPISGHRSVSWYQQTPGQGLQFLFEYFSETQRNKGNFPGRFSGRQFSNSRSEMNVSTLELGDSALYLCASSLEGQGYGEAFFGQGTRLTVV.

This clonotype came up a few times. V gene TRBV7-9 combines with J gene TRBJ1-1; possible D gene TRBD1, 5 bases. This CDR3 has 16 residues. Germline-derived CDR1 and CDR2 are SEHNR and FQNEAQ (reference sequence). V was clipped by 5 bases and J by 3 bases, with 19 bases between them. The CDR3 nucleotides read TGTGCCAGCAGCGGAGAGGTAGACAGAGGGGACACTGAAGCTTTCTTT. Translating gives CASSGEVDRGDTEAFF.

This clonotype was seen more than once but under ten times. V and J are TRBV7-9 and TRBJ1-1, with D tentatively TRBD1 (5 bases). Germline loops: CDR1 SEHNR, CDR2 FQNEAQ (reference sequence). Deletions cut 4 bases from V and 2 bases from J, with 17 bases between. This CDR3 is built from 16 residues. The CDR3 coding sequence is TGTGCCAGCAGCTCCCAAGGGGTGCAGGTAAACACTGAAGCTTTCTTT. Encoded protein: CASSSQGVQVNTEAFF.

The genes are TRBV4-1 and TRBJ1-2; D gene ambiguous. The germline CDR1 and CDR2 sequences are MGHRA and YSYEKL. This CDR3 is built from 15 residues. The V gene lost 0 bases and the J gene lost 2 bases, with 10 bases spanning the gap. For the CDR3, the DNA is TGCGCCAGCAGCCAAGATGAGGCAGCCAACTATGGCTACACCTTC. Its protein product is CASSQDEAANYGYTF.

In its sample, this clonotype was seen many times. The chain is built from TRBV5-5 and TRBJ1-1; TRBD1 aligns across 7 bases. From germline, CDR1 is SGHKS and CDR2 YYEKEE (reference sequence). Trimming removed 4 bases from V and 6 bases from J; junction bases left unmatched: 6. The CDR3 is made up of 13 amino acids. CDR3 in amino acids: CASSRTTGAEAFF. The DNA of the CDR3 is TGTGCCAGCAGCCGCACAACAGGGGCTGAAGCTTTCTTT. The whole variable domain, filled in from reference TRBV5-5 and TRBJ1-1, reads DAGVTQSPTHLIKTRGQQVTLRCSPISGHKSVSWYQQVLGQGPQFIFQYYEKEERGRGNFPDRFSARQFPNYSSELNVNALLLGDSALYLCASSRTTGAEAFFGQGTRLTVV.

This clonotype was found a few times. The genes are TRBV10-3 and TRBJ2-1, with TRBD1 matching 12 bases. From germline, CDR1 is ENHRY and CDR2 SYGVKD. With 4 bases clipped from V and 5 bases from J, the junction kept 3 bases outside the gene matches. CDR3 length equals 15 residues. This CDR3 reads CAISVGDRGHNEQFF. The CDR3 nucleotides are TGTGCCATCAGTGTCGGGGACAGGGGGCACAATGAGCAGTTCTTC.

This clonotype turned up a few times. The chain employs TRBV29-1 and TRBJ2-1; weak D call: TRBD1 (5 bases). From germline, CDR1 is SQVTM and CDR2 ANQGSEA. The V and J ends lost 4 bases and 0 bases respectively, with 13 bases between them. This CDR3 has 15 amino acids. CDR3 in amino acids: CSVGGGPSSYNEQFF. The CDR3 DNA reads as TGCAGCGTTGGGGGCGGTCCTAGCTCCTACAATGAGCAGTTCTTC.

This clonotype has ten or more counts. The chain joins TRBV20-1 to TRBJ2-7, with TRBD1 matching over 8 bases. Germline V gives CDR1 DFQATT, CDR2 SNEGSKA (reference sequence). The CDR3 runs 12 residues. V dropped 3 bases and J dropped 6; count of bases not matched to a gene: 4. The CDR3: CSARTGETEQYF. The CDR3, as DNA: TGCAGTGCTAGGACAGGGGAGACCGAGCAGTACTTC.